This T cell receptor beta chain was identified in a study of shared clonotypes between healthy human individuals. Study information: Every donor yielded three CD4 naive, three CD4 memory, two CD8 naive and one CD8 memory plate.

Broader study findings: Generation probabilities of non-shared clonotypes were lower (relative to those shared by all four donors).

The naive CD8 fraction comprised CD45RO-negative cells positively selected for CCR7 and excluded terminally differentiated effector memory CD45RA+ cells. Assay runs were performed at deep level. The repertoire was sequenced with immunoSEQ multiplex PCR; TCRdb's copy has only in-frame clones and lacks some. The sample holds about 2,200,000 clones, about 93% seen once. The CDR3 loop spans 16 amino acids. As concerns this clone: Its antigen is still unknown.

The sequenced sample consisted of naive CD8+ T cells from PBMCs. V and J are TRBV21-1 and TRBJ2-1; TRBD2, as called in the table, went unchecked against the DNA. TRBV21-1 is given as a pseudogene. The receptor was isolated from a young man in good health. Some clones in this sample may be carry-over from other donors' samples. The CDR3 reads CASSKGGLAGTNEQFF. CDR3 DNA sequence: TGTGCCAGCAGCAAGGGGGGACTAGCGGGAACGAATGAGCAGTTCTTC.